This note documents a single T cell receptor (beta chain) sequence. This record comes from a study of blood T cell repertoires in COVID-19. Study in general: The United States, Italy and Spain supplied acute and convalescent COVID-19 samples.

This CDR3 has 16 amino acids. Germline trimming cut 3 bases from V and 6 bases from J; bases unmatched to any gene: 6. Germline CDR1 reads SGHTA; CDR2 reads FQGNSA. Across about two dozen US areas, participants ranged in age from about 18 to 90 years. Participants had their cohort set by participant-reported clinical history. Assay used: immunoSEQ multiplex PCR; TCRdb lists only in-frame clones, some missing. Of approximately 380,000 clones in the sample, 91% were seen once. The chain employs TRBV7-2 and TRBJ2-3; 13 bases map to TRBD2. The clonotype originates from a woman in her thirties or forties who had been exposed to COVID-19. Sequenced material: PBMCs or T cells enriched from blood (not recorded which). The CDR3 DNA is TGTGCCAGCAGCTTTCGACTAGCGGGGGGCAGGGATACGCAGTATTTT. Translation gives CASSFRLAGGRDTQYF.